The sequence of this T cell receptor (beta chain) was determined in a study of T cells in Graves' hyperthyroidism and ophthalmopathy. Study-wide results and caveats: Prediction of ophthalmopathy progression came a median around 6.5 months pre-onset. Appearing also in blood were most of the thyroid clonotypes expanded above 0.001.

TCR beta CDR3 regions were amplified from RNA transcripts. TCR CDR3 regions were first amplified by RT-PCR with HTBI primers. TCRdb used MiXCR to reprocess the multiplex PCR reads, holding one entry per CDR3 protein. The data contain under 40,000 distinct CDR3 sequences, around 52% of them singletons. This clonotype is medium-sized by share. Its cognate antigen is unknown. Sequencing was carried out using blood. This TCR was recovered from a middle-aged woman with Graves' ophthalmopathy.

As DNA, the CDR3 is TGTGCCACCAGCAGAGAACTAGCGGCTACCACAGATACGCAGTATTTT. It yields the protein CATSRELAATTDTQYF. This rearrangement joins TRBV15 to TRBJ2-3; 8 bases agree with TRBD2. CDR3 length: 16 residues. The germline V gene encodes CDR1 LNHNV and CDR2 YYDKDF (reference sequence). V trimming: 0 bases; J trimming: 2 bases; junction bases outside the gene matches: 4.